This T cell receptor (beta chain) was observed in a study of blood T cell repertoires in COVID-19. About the study: Samples of COVID-19 (acute and convalescent) were obtained from the United States, Italy and Spain. In each case, the material was cDNA or gDNA derived from T cells, B-cell-depleted T cells, or PBMCs.

As handled by the study authors: The assay estimated nucleated cells by amplifying reference gene primers. TCRdb's copy holds only in-frame clones and misses some; the assay was immunoSEQ multiplex PCR. That table gives V, J and clone size, and the DNA gave D and trimming. The sample includes just over 650,000 clones, just under 90% of them seen just once. V was clipped by 7 bases and J by 2 bases; unmatched bases: 2. Germline V gene sequence: CDR1 SNHLY, CDR2 FYNNEI. The CDR3 covers 14 residues. This clone came up a few times. The chain employs TRBV2 and TRBJ2-7, with TRBD2 matching 13 bases. The sequenced sample was peripheral blood. This sequence originates from a young woman with acute or convalescent COVID-19. CDR3 DNA sequence: TGTGCCAGCATCGGACTAGCGGGGGCCTACGAGCAGTACTTC. Protein product: CASIGLAGAYEQYF.